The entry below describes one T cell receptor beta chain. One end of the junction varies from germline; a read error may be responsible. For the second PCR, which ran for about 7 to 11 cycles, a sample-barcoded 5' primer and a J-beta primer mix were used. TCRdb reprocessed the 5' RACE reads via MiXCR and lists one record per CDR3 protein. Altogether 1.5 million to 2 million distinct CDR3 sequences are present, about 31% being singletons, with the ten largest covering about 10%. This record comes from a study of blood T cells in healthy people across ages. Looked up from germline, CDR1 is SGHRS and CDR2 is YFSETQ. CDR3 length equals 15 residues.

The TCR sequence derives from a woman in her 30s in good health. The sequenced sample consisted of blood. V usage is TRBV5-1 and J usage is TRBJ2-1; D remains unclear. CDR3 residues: CASRLNPSSYSEQFF. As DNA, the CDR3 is TGCGCCAGCAGACTCAACCCAAGCTCCTACAGTGAGCAGTTCTTC.